These 26 T cell receptor beta chains were all obtained from the same sample, sequenced in a study of shared clonotypes between healthy human individuals. The method was immunoSEQ multiplex PCR; TCRdb's version includes in-frame clones alone and lacks a portion of them. The table includes some 650,000 clones, 97% detected once. Specimen: naive CD4+ T cells sorted from blood. Subset specified: CD45RA+ positively selected. These receptors all stem from a young woman in good health.

J is TRBJ2-4 and V is TRBV6-1; D is possibly TRBD1 (6 bases). This CDR3 spans 17 amino acids. The germline V gene has CDR1 MNHNS and CDR2 SASEGT. Trimming left V 2 bases short and J 3 bases short, with 17 bases between. CDR3 protein: CASSEWLGAYSKNIQYF. CDR3 bases: TGTGCCAGCAGTGAATGGTTGGGGGCGTACAGCAAAAACATTCAGTACTTC.

This clone was recorded only once. The chain combines TRBV7-9 with TRBJ1-1, with 7 bases lining up with TRBD1. Germline V gene data show CDR1 as SEHNR and CDR2 as FQNEAQ (reference sequence). The V segment lost 4 bases and the J segment 6 bases; nucleotides outside the gene matches: 5. This CDR3 contains 13 residues. DNA for the CDR3: TGTGCCAGCAGCTCCGAGGGGGCCGCTGAAGCTTTCTTT. Its protein is CASSSEGAAEAFF.

The V gene is TRBV19, the J gene TRBJ2-1; tentatively, D is TRBD1 or TRBD2 (5 bases each). The V end lost 7 bases, the J end lost 4 bases, and 14 bases lay between the germline ends. CDR3 length: 14 residues. Germline lookup yields CDR1 LNHDA and CDR2 SQIVND (reference sequence). CDR3: CASKAGTGYNEQFF. DNA for the CDR3: TGTGCCAGTAAGGCCGGGACGGGTTACAATGAGCAGTTCTTC.

This chain connects TRBV5-6 to TRBJ2-1; no clear D gene. Germline assignment: CDR1 SGHDT and CDR2 YYEEEE. This CDR3 is 16 amino acids long. Trimming stripped 4 bases from V and 0 bases from J, with 14 bases between. The CDR3 loop is CASSPLGVSSYNEQFF. As DNA, the CDR3 is TGTGCCAGCAGCCCCCTCGGCGTGAGCTCCTACAATGAGCAGTTCTTC.

The chain uses TRBV7-3 and TRBJ2-7, with D possibly called TRBD1 or TRBD2 (5 bases each). The CDR3 runs to 15 residues. Between the trimmed V and J ends, which lost 0 bases and 7 bases, there was a span of 16 bases. The germline CDR1 and CDR2 sequences are SGHTA and FQGTGA. The CDR3 coding sequence is TGTGCCAGCAGCTTAACATCACAGGTCCGAGGGGAGCAGTACTTC. This translates into CASSLTSQVRGEQYF.

The chain employs TRBV27 and TRBJ1-2; no definite D call. CDR3 length equals 12 residues. V lost 6 bases and J 7 bases, leaving 12 bases between the germline ends. The V gene's germline CDR1 is MNHEY and CDR2 SMNVEV (reference sequence). DNA of the CDR3: TGTGCCAGCAGGAAAGAGGGTCGTGGCTACACCTTC. It yields the protein CASRKEGRGYTF.

The J gene is TRBJ1-2, the V gene TRBV18, with D unresolved. Deletions cut 6 bases from V and 5 bases from J, with 13 bases between. The CDR3 spans 13 residues. Per germline, CDR1 KGHSH and CDR2 LQKENI. The CDR3 DNA sequence: TGTGCCAGCTCCCTAGGACCCCCTTATGGCTACACCTTC. As protein: CASSLGPPYGYTF.

The chain has TRBV5-1 and TRBJ2-3; 8 bases fit TRBD2. CDR3 length: 16 amino acids. V was pared by 3 bases and J by 1 base, with 7 bases of the junction left unmatched. Germline V gene sequence: CDR1 SGHRS, CDR2 YFSETQ. CDR3 DNA: TGCGCCAGCAGCTCGGAGCGGGAGCCAGGCACAGATACGCAGTATTTT. Encoded protein: CASSSEREPGTDTQYF.

In its sample, this clone was seen once. The CDR3 bases are TGCGCCAGCAGCCCGACAGGGATCGGGGAGACCCAGTACTTC. Protein sequence: CASSPTGIGETQYF. This sequence joins TRBV5-1 and TRBJ2-5; 7 bases agree with TRBD1. V lost 4 bases, J lost 5 bases, and 8 bases stayed unmatched. Germline values: CDR1 SGHRS, CDR2 YFSETQ. The CDR3 covers 14 residues.

The chain joins TRBV27 to TRBJ2-7; TRBD2 might be the D (6 bases). Per germline, CDR1 MNHEY and CDR2 SMNVEV (reference sequence). The CDR3 is 13 amino acids. Trimming cost V 5 bases and J 9 bases, with 17 bases left between them. The CDR3 sequence: CASSQKPSVAQYF. The CDR3 coding sequence is TGTGCCAGCAGTCAAAAACCTAGCGTGGCGCAGTACTTC.

The chain recombines TRBV2 with TRBJ2-7; TRBD2 might be the D (7 bases). The CDR3 is 12 residues long. Germline V gene data show CDR1 as SNHLY and CDR2 as FYNNEI. Trimming shortened V by 6 bases and J by 6 bases, and 12 bases separated the two germline ends. The CDR3 here is CASRGGGREQYF. In DNA, the CDR3 is TGTGCCAGCAGGGGAGGGGGTCGCGAGCAGTACTTC.

The V gene is TRBV6-1, the J gene TRBJ1-1, with a tentative D call TRBD1 (6 bases). The germline V and J ends were trimmed by 5 bases and 4 bases, with 14 bases remaining between them. The CDR3 has 14 amino acids. Germline CDR1 is MNHNS and CDR2 is SASEGT. CDR3 in amino acids: CASSPQGWGTEAFF. The CDR3 nucleotides are TGTGCCAGCAGTCCACAGGGATGGGGCACTGAAGCTTTCTTT.

Comment on this clone: The same CDR3 can be traced to other DNA sequences in this sample. This chain links TRBV19 with TRBJ2-3, with D tentatively TRBD1 (6 bases). Germline V lookup: CDR1 LNHDA, CDR2 SQIVND (reference sequence). The CDR3 extends over 13 amino acids. V gave up 4 bases and J gave up 2 bases, with 7 bases separating them. This CDR3 reads CASSTGDTDTQYF. The CDR3 DNA is TGTGCCAGTAGTACAGGGGACACAGATACGCAGTATTTT.

The chain employs TRBV5-4 and TRBJ2-1; no firm D call. The germline CDR1 and CDR2 sequences are SGHNT and YYREEE (reference sequence). V lost 3 bases and J 2 bases, leaving 12 bases between the germline ends. This CDR3 comprises 15 residues. CDR3 loop: CASSSGGKTYNEQFF. The DNA of the CDR3 is TGTGCCAGCAGCTCAGGTGGGAAAACCTACAATGAGCAGTTCTTC.

The chain is built from TRBV7-8 and TRBJ2-1; D gene uncertain. CDR1 SGHVS and CDR2 FQNEAQ come from the germline V gene. The CDR3 is made up of 12 amino acids. The V gene lost 2 bases and the J gene lost 9 bases, with 8 bases spanning the gap. In DNA form, the CDR3 reads TGTGCCAGCAGCTTAACTGAGCGTGAGCAGTTCTTC. Translating it yields CASSLTEREQFF.

V is TRBV7-2 and J is TRBJ1-1; no reliable D call. The V gene's germline CDR1 is SGHTA and CDR2 FQGNSA. This CDR3 has 11 amino acids. V was pared by 5 bases and J by 3 bases, with 4 bases between. CDR3 sequence (DNA): TGTGCCAGCAGCCACTACACTGAAGCTTTCTTT. Amino acids: CASSHYTEAFF.

As regards this clone: Distinct nucleotide sequences in the sample also encode this CDR3. The CDR3 loop is CASSPGQISNQPQHF. The CDR3 bases are TGTGCCAGCAGTCCCGGACAAATTAGCAATCAGCCCCAGCATTTT. The chain carries TRBV6-1 and TRBJ1-5; D is perhaps TRBD1 (5 bases). Per germline, CDR1 MNHNS and CDR2 SASEGT. The CDR3 is made up of 15 amino acids. The V and J ends lost 5 bases and 0 bases respectively, with 11 bases between them.

The genes are TRBV29-1 and TRBJ2-3; no reliable D call. The V end lost 4 bases, the J end lost 2 bases, and 10 bases lay between the germline ends. This CDR3 is built from 13 residues. The germline V gene encodes CDR1 SQVTM and CDR2 ANQGSEA. For the CDR3, the DNA is TGCAGCGTTGCACGACTGTTCACAGATACGCAGTATTTT. It specifies CSVARLFTDTQYF.

V and J are TRBV6-5 and TRBJ2-7; 7 nucleotides align to TRBD1. Germline loops: CDR1 MNHEY, CDR2 SVGAGI. V lost 8 bases to trimming and J lost 0 bases; unmatched junction nucleotides: 10. The CDR3 contains 15 residues. The DNA of the CDR3 is TGTGCCAGCGGGAAAGACAGGGCCCGCTCCTACGAGCAGTACTTC. Protein product: CASGKDRARSYEQYF.

The chain recombines TRBV27 with TRBJ1-6, with TRBD1 identical over 8 bases. Looked up from germline, CDR1 is MNHEY and CDR2 is SMNVEV (reference sequence). This CDR3 contains 15 residues. V dropped 0 bases and J dropped 9; count of bases not matched to a gene: 4. Written as DNA, the CDR3 is TGTGCCAGCAGTTTATCCGACAGGGGTCGTTCACCCCTCCACTTT. This translates into CASSLSDRGRSPLHF.

The chain carries TRBV11-1 and TRBJ2-7, with TRBD2 identical over 12 bases. J was trimmed by 5 bases and V by 5 bases; bases with no gene match: 13. The germline CDR1 and CDR2 sequences are SGHAT and FQDESV (reference sequence). The CDR3 runs 17 residues. The CDR3 is CASSQKKTSGRTHEQYF. The CDR3 nucleotides are TGTGCCAGCAGCCAAAAGAAGACTAGCGGGAGAACCCACGAGCAGTACTTC.

The V call is TRBV2, the J call TRBJ2-3; 10 nucleotides line up with TRBD2. The CDR3 totals 15 residues. Germline-derived CDR1 and CDR2 are SNHLY and FYNNEI. V gave up 2 bases and J gave up 6 bases; unmatched junction bases: 5. The CDR3 DNA follows: TGTGCCAGCAGTGAAATGCTAGCGGGAGAGGATACGCAGTATTTT. This translates into CASSEMLAGEDTQYF.

V is TRBV19 and J is TRBJ1-5; TRBD1 matches at 7 bases. V lost 4 bases to trimming and J lost 4 bases; unmatched junction nucleotides: 10. This CDR3 is 16 amino acids long. Germline V lookup: CDR1 LNHDA, CDR2 SQIVND (reference sequence). CDR3 coding DNA: TGTGCCAGTAGTAGGGCAGGGGGTATTAAAAATCAGCCCCAGCATTTT. Residues: CASSRAGGIKNQPQHF.

J is TRBJ2-1 and V is TRBV15, with D perhaps being TRBD1 or TRBD2 (5 bases each). With 5 bases removed from V and 15 bases from J, the gap between germline ends came to 20 bases. The CDR3 is 13 amino acids. CDR1 is LNHNV, CDR2 YYDKDF, per germline (reference sequence). CDR3 bases: TGTGCCACCAGCTCGTACGTGGGACGAAGGATGTTCTTC. Its protein product is CATSSYVGRRMFF.

The gene calls are TRBV27 and TRBJ2-3; 7 bases map to TRBD1. The CDR3 has 15 amino acids. Per germline, CDR1 MNHEY and CDR2 SMNVEV (reference sequence). With V trimmed by 6 bases and J by 2 bases, 8 bases remained unmatched. The CDR3 reads CASSPGTVSTDTQYF. The CDR3, as DNA: TGTGCCAGCAGCCCCGGGACAGTCTCCACAGATACGCAGTATTTT.

This clone occurred once. The chain joins TRBV6-4 to TRBJ1-5; D is perhaps TRBD1 (5 bases). The CDR3 runs to 13 residues. The germline gives CDR1 MRHNA, CDR2 SNTAGT. V gave up 4 bases and J gave up 5 bases, with 9 bases separating them. The CDR3 reads CASSVQQDQPQHF. CDR3 nucleotides: TGTGCCAGCAGTGTTCAACAGGATCAGCCCCAGCATTTT.